Reported below is one T cell receptor beta chain. Antigen specificity is unknown. This sample is drawn from a study of blood T cells in healthy people across ages. Broader study findings: Researchers judged that diversity estimates from one million T cells fell short of true values.

The use of a sample-barcoded 5' primer and a J-beta primer mix characterized a second PCR of roughly 6 to 11 cycles. MiXCR was run by TCRdb on the 5' RACE reads, yielding one entry per CDR3 protein. The sample consists of 720,000 or so distinct CDR3 sequences, approximately 40% of them appearing once. The CDR3 sequence is 13 residues long. Trimming pared 5 bases from V and 8 bases from J, leaving 15 bases between. Germline CDR1 and CDR2: DFQATT and SNEGSKA (reference sequence). The clonotype originates from a man older than 75 in good health. Material: blood. The chain is built from TRBV20-1 and TRBJ1-4, with unresolved D. CDR3 loop: CSAASRTGEKLFF. CDR3 in DNA: TGCAGTGCTGCATCTCGAACTGGGGAAAAACTGTTTTTT.